The 15 T cell receptor beta chains below were found in one sample sequenced in a study of identical twins. MiXCR was run by TCRdb on the 5' RACE reads, yielding one entry per CDR3 protein. Of 640,000 or so distinct CDR3 sequences listed, 5.5% to 6.5% are singletons. What was sequenced was naive T cells sorted from blood. These receptor sequences come from a man aged 18 to 30 in good health.

This clonotype was observed many times. The CDR3 DNA reads as TGTGCCAGCAGCTATACAATTCAAGAGACCCAGTACTTC. Translating it yields CASSYTIQETQYF. V gene TRBV5-5 combines with J gene TRBJ2-5; no clear D gene. From germline, CDR1 is SGHKS and CDR2 YYEKEE (reference sequence). CDR3 size: 13 residues. The ends were cut back, 3 bases at V and 2 bases at J, with 8 bases in the middle.

This clonotype was observed at least ten times. The chain is built from TRBV28 and TRBJ2-2, with 9 bases fitting TRBD1. The CDR3 has 15 residues. Per germline, CDR1 MDHEN and CDR2 SYDVKM. The ends lost 5 bases at V and 6 bases at J; junction bases unmatched: 7. CDR3: CASSKGQGLPGELFF. CDR3 DNA sequence: TGTGCCAGCAGTAAGGGACAGGGTCTTCCCGGGGAGCTGTTTTTT.

J is TRBJ1-2 and V is TRBV20-1; D gene unclear. Per germline, CDR1 DFQATT and CDR2 SNEGSKA (reference sequence). V dropped 3 bases and J dropped 0 bases, with 5 bases sitting between them. The CDR3 loop spans 12 amino acids. The CDR3 sequence: CSASKANYGYTF. The CDR3 bases are TGCAGTGCTAGTAAGGCTAACTATGGCTACACCTTC.

This clonotype was picked up many times. This rearrangement joins TRBV12-3 or TRBV12-4 to TRBJ2-5; 15 bases are a match to TRBD2. The length of the CDR3 is 18 residues. The ends lost 1 base at V and 1 base at J; junction bases unmatched: 4. The CDR3: CASSLGTSGRDLQETQYF. The CDR3 nucleotides read TGTGCCAGCAGTTTAGGGACTAGCGGGAGGGACCTCCAAGAGACCCAGTACTTC.

This clonotype was counted ten times or more. V and J are TRBV15 and TRBJ2-5; tentative D call: TRBD2 (5 bases). This CDR3 has 14 amino acids. V dropped 2 bases and J dropped 0 bases, with 7 bases sitting between them. Germline CDR1 and CDR2: LNHNV and YYDKDF (reference sequence). The CDR3 DNA reads TGTGCCACCAGCAGAACTAGAAACCAAGAGACCCAGTACTTC. This sequence encodes CATSRTRNQETQYF. The whole variable domain, filled in from reference TRBV15 and TRBJ2-5, reads DAMVIQNPRYQVTQFGKPVTLSCSQTLNHNVMYWYQQKSSQAPKLLFHYYDKDFNNEADTPDNFQSRRPNTSFCFLDIRSPGLGDTAMYLCATSRTRNQETQYFGPGTRLLVL.

This clonotype appeared a few times. The rearrangement links TRBV7-6 to TRBJ2-5, with D hard to call. Looked up from germline, CDR1 is SGHVS and CDR2 is FNYEAQ. The CDR3 extends over 13 amino acids. V was trimmed by 4 bases and J by 7 bases, leaving 13 bases between them. Here the CDR3 DNA reads TGTGCCAGCAGCTACGACCCCGGCGGGACCCAGTACTTC. Its protein product is CASSYDPGGTQYF.

This clonotype was found a few times. The rearrangement joins TRBV5-1 to TRBJ2-5, with 9 bases matching TRBD1. The V gene's germline CDR1 is SGHRS and CDR2 YFSETQ. This CDR3 contains 16 residues. V lost 0 bases, J lost 4 bases, and 7 bases stayed unmatched. The CDR3 bases are TGCGCCAGCAGCTTGGACAGGGGGCCGCGGGGAGAGACCCAGTACTTC. Encoded protein: CASSLDRGPRGETQYF.

The J gene is TRBJ1-2, the V gene TRBV12-3 or TRBV12-4; 7 bases match TRBD1. The CDR3 is 15 residues long. V lost 7 bases and J lost 0; bases outside the gene matches: 8. The DNA for the CDR3 is TGTGCCAGCAACCCGACAGGGACGGCTAACTATGGCTACACCTTC. This translates into CASNPTGTANYGYTF.

This clonotype has ten or more counts. This sequence joins TRBV29-1 and TRBJ2-1; D is possibly TRBD1 (6 bases). V was cut by 4 bases and J by 10 bases, with 8 bases left in between. From germline, CDR1 is SQVTM and CDR2 ANQGSEA. This CDR3 has 10 amino acids. The CDR3 is CSVAQGEQFF. In DNA, the CDR3 is TGCAGCGTTGCGCAGGGGGAGCAGTTCTTC.

This clonotype has a count of ten or more. The chain has TRBV29-1 and TRBJ2-5; 9 bases line up with TRBD1. CDR1 is SQVTM, CDR2 ANQGSEA, per germline. J gave up 5 bases and V 4 bases, and 5 bases lay outside the gene matches. The CDR3 covers 13 residues. As DNA, the CDR3 is TGCAGCGTTGCGGGACAGGGCTGGGAGACCCAGTACTTC. This translates into CSVAGQGWETQYF. Full variable domain (rest looked up from reference TRBV29-1 and TRBJ2-5): SAVISQKPSRDICQRGTSLTIQCQVDSQVTMMFWYRQQPGQSLTLIATANQGSEATYESGFVIDKFPISRPNLTFSTLTVSNMSPEDSSIYLCSVAGQGWETQYFGPGTRLLVL.

This clonotype appeared many times. This rearrangement joins TRBV5-1 to TRBJ1-3; D is unresolved. This CDR3 is 14 amino acids long. Trimming removed 1 base at V and 0 bases at J, with 5 bases between. CDR1 and CDR2 from the germline V gene are SGHRS and YFSETQ. CDR3 sequence reads: CASSLTASGNTIYF. The CDR3 bases are TGCGCCAGCAGCTTGACAGCCTCTGGAAACACCATATATTTT.

This clonotype has ten or more counts. V and J are TRBV7-2 and TRBJ2-3; D call uncertain. The V end lost 2 bases, the J end lost 3 bases, and 12 bases lay between the germline ends. Germline V gene lookup returns CDR1 SGHTA and CDR2 FQGNSA. There are 15 residues in the CDR3. The CDR3 nucleotides are TGTGCCAGCAGCTTATCGGTGGCGAGGACAGATACGCAGTATTTT. Its translation: CASSLSVARTDTQYF. The full variable domain, with the rest looked up from reference TRBV7-2 and TRBJ2-3, is GAGVSQSPSNKVTEKGKDVELRCDPISGHTALYWYRQSLGQGLEFLIYFQGNSAPDKSGLPSDRFSAERTGGSVSTLTIQRTQQEDSAVYLCASSLSVARTDTQYFGPGTRLTVL.

This clonotype came up many times. CDR3 nucleotide sequence: TGCAGTGCTAGAAATGGGACCAGCTCCTACGAGCAGTACGTC. This codes for CSARNGTSSYEQYV. The chain uses TRBV20-1 and TRBJ2-7; D may correspond to TRBD1 or TRBD2 (5 bases each). V was cut by 2 bases and J by 0 bases, with 11 bases left in between. CDR1 and CDR2 (germline): DFQATT, SNEGSKA (reference sequence). The CDR3 extends over 14 amino acids.

This clonotype has more than one count but fewer than ten. The chain has TRBV20-1 and TRBJ1-2; 7 positions match TRBD1. Germline CDR1 is DFQATT and CDR2 is SNEGSKA (reference sequence). V gave up 6 bases and J gave up 5 bases; unmatched junction bases: 9. CDR3 length: 13 amino acids. The CDR3 DNA is TGCAGTGCCCGGCTGCAGGGGGAGTATGGCTACACCTTC. Encoded protein: CSARLQGEYGYTF.

This clonotype showed up many times. The rearrangement joins TRBV5-1 to TRBJ2-1; D uncertain. There are 16 residues in the CDR3. The ends were cut back, 0 bases at V and 0 bases at J, with 10 bases in the middle. Germline V gene sequence: CDR1 SGHRS, CDR2 YFSETQ. CDR3: CASSLEVLGSYNEQFF. The CDR3 bases are TGCGCCAGCAGCTTGGAGGTGCTAGGCTCCTACAATGAGCAGTTCTTC.